This TCR beta chain was documented in a study of circulating CD8 cells and anti-PD-1 response in melanoma. Study information: Of roughly 13 patients, seven got anti-PD-1 first and six had prior therapy.

The QIAseq Immune Repertoire TCR panel built the libraries from around 15 ng of total RNA. TCRdb independently ran MiXCR on the reads; one entry per CDR3 protein. The sample lists roughly 800 distinct CDR3 sequences, about 12% occurring once. Broader study findings: Clonotype sharing was highest between DPOS and TIGIT subsets. PD-1 and DPOS subsets showed similar, higher clonality than DNEG. Published repertoire comparisons used only baseline and M1 samples from a small cohort with few responders.

V was pared by 6 bases and J by 1 base, with 5 bases of the junction left unmatched. This CDR3 region has 15 residues. Per the germline V gene, CDR1 is LNHDA and CDR2 is SQIVND (reference sequence). This clonotype rates as medium-sized (0.01 to 0.1%). Its antigen remains unidentified. From live CD3+CD8+TCRalphabeta+ cells, four PD-1 and/or TIGIT subsets were sorted. The clonotype originates from a human donor with melanoma. The input for sequencing was CD8+ T cells from PBMCs, taken at baseline or after one month of anti-PD-1 therapy (not recorded which). This chain links TRBV19 with TRBJ1-5, with 8 bases identical to TRBD1. The CDR3 DNA is TGTGCCAGTAGGGTGGGACAGGAAAGCAATCAGCCCCAGCATTTT. Translating it yields CASRVGQESNQPQHF.